This TCR beta chain is drawn from a study of regulatory T cells in long-lasting Graves disease. Study-wide findings and caveats: Persistent disease was associated with favored TRBV28 usage and with favored use of TRBJ1-2 and TRBJ2-5.

A few counts support this clonotype. Its antigen remains unknown. Specified time point: newly diagnosed GD, antithyroid drugs for less than 3 months. Making the TCR library involved RNA that had been extracted from PBMCs. CDR1 is SEHNR, CDR2 FQNEAQ, per germline (reference sequence). Losses at the gene ends were 4 bases for V and 0 bases for J; bases not matched to a gene: 10. The CDR3 spans 17 residues. HTBI primers from iRepertoire and Arm-PCR of CDR3 regions yielded the TCR beta libraries. One entry per CDR3 protein results from TCRdb running MiXCR on the multiplex PCR reads. This sample has 350,000 to 550,000 distinct CDR3 sequences, with 15% found just once. These same data were also listed under a study on T cells in Graves' hyperthyroidism and ophthalmopathy. According to that study: TCR CDR3 regions were first amplified by RT-PCR with HTBI primers. Ophthalmopathy onset followed model prediction by a median around six months.

This material consisted of peripheral blood mononuclear cells (PBMCs), taken at new diagnosis, from a patient treated with antithyroid drugs. This clonotype originated in a woman in her twenties or thirties with Graves disease. V and J are TRBV7-9 and TRBJ2-3; 7 bases align to TRBD2. Written as DNA, the CDR3 is TGTGCCAGCAGCTCGGGTCTAAGCGGGACTAGCACAGATACGCAGTATTTT. Translated, it gives CASSSGLSGTSTDTQYF.